This T cell receptor (beta chain) was captured in a study of shared clonotypes between healthy human individuals. Regarding the study as a whole: Represented diversity (both genetic and exposure-history) was limited by the small number of donors.

Each cell subset's genomic DNA was divided evenly among several immunoSEQ plates. Sequencing used immunoSEQ multiplex PCR; TCRdb keeps in-frame clones, though not all of them. The sample lists about 980,000 clones, about 80% occurring once. On this clone itself: The antigen remains unidentified.

V lost 5 bases to trimming and J lost 8 bases; unmatched junction nucleotides: 2. The germline V gene encodes CDR1 SGHTA and CDR2 FQGNSA. This CDR3 is built from 11 residues. V is TRBV7-2 and J is TRBJ1-2; 7 nucleotides agree with TRBD1. The origin of this receptor is a man aged 18 to 30 in good health. Sequencing was done on a sample of memory CD4+ T cells sorted from blood. The sample's subset: CD45RA-negative fraction. The CDR3 reads CASSQTGGYTF. The CDR3 nucleotides are TGTGCCAGCAGCCAGACAGGGGGCTACACCTTC.